These 14 T cell receptor beta chains share one sample of origin, sequenced in a study of Graves' ophthalmopathy and Graves' hyperthyroidism. The authors amplified TCR beta CDR3 regions from RNA transcripts. After a first-round RT-PCR with HTBI primers, a second-round multiplex PCR was run. TCRdb reanalysed the multiplex PCR reads using MiXCR and keeps one entry per CDR3 protein. This sample has some 370,000 distinct CDR3 sequences, with about a sixth found just once. The sequencing sample was made of peripheral blood. The receptors originated from an adult woman with stable Graves' hyperthyroidism.

The table lists this clonotype with many counts. The chain uses TRBV5-1 and TRBJ1-1; maybe TRBD1 (5 bases). V lost 3 bases and J lost 0, with 15 bases in between. The V gene's germline CDR1 is SGHRS and CDR2 YFSETQ. The CDR3 length is 16 residues. The DNA of the CDR3 is TGCGCCAGCAGCTACAACACAGGAGACATGAACACTGAAGCTTTCTTT. Residues: CASSYNTGDMNTEAFF.

Many counts were recorded for this clonotype. The chain links TRBV28 to TRBJ1-2; maybe TRBD1 (5 bases). CDR1 MDHEN and CDR2 SYDVKM come from the germline V gene. This CDR3 spans 15 amino acids. Trimming removed 2 bases from V and 3 bases from J, with 13 bases in between. The DNA for the CDR3 is TGTGCCAGCAGTTTAACCGACAGAATCCACTATGGCTACACCTTC. As protein: CASSLTDRIHYGYTF.

Many counts were recorded for this clonotype. The chain uses TRBV6-1 and TRBJ1-1; no firm D call. Trimming took off 2 bases at V and 0 bases at J, with 16 bases between the two ends. CDR1 and CDR2 (germline): MNHNS, SASEGT. The CDR3 length is 17 residues. The CDR3 loop is CASSELRAWYMNTEAFF. CDR3 sequence (DNA): TGTGCCAGCAGTGAATTAAGAGCCTGGTACATGAACACTGAAGCTTTCTTT.

This clonotype was observed many times. V gene TRBV27 combines with J gene TRBJ2-7, with D tentatively TRBD1 or TRBD2 (5 bases each). The CDR3 runs 17 residues. Looked up from germline, CDR1 is MNHEY and CDR2 is SMNVEV (reference sequence). Between the trimmed V and J ends, which lost 6 bases and 7 bases, there was a span of 28 bases. The CDR3 spells CASSSHSTSGTPGEQYF. CDR3 sequence (DNA): TGTGCCAGCAGCTCCCACTCGACATCCGGGACCCCGGGGGAGCAGTACTTC.

This clonotype has only a few counts. One end of the junction is discordant with germline, which a read error may explain. The rearrangement joins TRBV12-3 or TRBV12-4 to TRBJ2-7, with unresolved D. The CDR3 totals 13 residues. CDR3 DNA: TGTGCCAGCTCTTGGGTCAGATCCTACGATCAGTACTTC. Its protein is CASSWVRSYDQYF.

This clonotype has ten or more counts. This chain links TRBV6-6 with TRBJ2-7; the D gene is possibly TRBD1 (6 bases). Germline CDR1 and CDR2: MNHNY and SVGAGI (reference sequence). Deletions cut 5 bases from V and 3 bases from J, with 14 bases between. The CDR3 has 14 amino acids. CDR3 nucleotide sequence: TGTGCCAGCAGTCCACAGGGTTTATTCTACGAGCAGTACTTC. Translated, it gives CASSPQGLFYEQYF.

This clonotype was counted ten times or more. The chain employs TRBV7-9 and TRBJ2-2, with D hard to call. V was cut by 6 bases and J by 5 bases, with 10 bases left in between. CDR3 length equals 13 residues. Germline CDR1 reads SEHNR; CDR2 reads FQNEAQ (reference sequence). Here the CDR3 DNA reads TGTGCCAGCAGGCCCGGTTATACCGGGGAGCTGTTTTTT. Its protein is CASRPGYTGELFF.

This clonotype was detected many times. The rearrangement uses TRBV29-1 and TRBJ2-5, with D perhaps matching TRBD2 (5 bases). The V end was cut by 3 bases, the J end by 2 bases, with 19 bases between. Germline V gene lookup returns CDR1 SQVTM and CDR2 ANQGSEA. The CDR3 consists of 16 residues. CDR3 sequence reads: CSVDLGRGQDQETQYF. The CDR3 DNA reads as TGCAGCGTTGACCTCGGTAGAGGGCAAGATCAAGAGACCCAGTACTTC.

This clonotype was detected ten times or more. CDR3 residues: CASSSGTGRQETQYF. Here the CDR3 DNA reads TGTGCCAGCAGTTCTGGGACAGGCCGGCAAGAGACCCAGTACTTC. V is TRBV27 and J is TRBJ2-5; 8 bases agree with TRBD1. CDR3 length equals 15 residues. The ends lost 4 bases at V and 2 bases at J; junction bases unmatched: 6. The germline V gene encodes CDR1 MNHEY and CDR2 SMNVEV (reference sequence).

This clonotype appeared many times. This chain links TRBV19 with TRBJ1-1, with D hard to call. The CDR3 runs 15 residues. V was trimmed by 4 bases and J by 9 bases, leaving 21 bases between them. The germline V gene has CDR1 LNHDA and CDR2 SQIVND (reference sequence). The CDR3 here is CASSNGPRYPLKAFF. For the CDR3, the DNA is TGTGCCAGTAGTAACGGGCCAAGATACCCGCTGAAAGCTTTCTTT.

This clonotype came up many times. This rearrangement joins TRBV5-1 to TRBJ2-7; either TRBD1 or TRBD2 may fit D (6 bases each). From germline, CDR1 is SGHRS and CDR2 YFSETQ. Trimming cost V 0 bases and J 6 bases, with 13 bases left between them. This CDR3 is 14 amino acids long. The CDR3 loop reads CASSLGGAGGEQYF. CDR3 coding DNA: TGCGCCAGCAGCTTGGGGGGGGCAGGAGGCGAGCAGTACTTC. Combining the CDR3 with reference TRBV5-1 and TRBJ2-7 gives the whole variable domain KAGVTQTPRYLIKTRGQQVTLSCSPISGHRSVSWYQQTPGQGLQFLFEYFSETQRNKGNFPGRFSGRQFSNSRSEMNVSTLELGDSALYLCASSLGGAGGEQYFGPGTRLTVT.

This clonotype has a count of ten or more. This chain uses TRBV11-1 with TRBJ1-5; D is perhaps TRBD1 (5 bases). Germline CDR1 reads SGHAT; CDR2 reads FQDESV (reference sequence). V was trimmed by 8 bases and J by 1 base, leaving 18 bases between them. The CDR3 is 16 amino acids. CDR3 sequence (DNA): TGTGCCAGCGCCGAGGGGCACCCTGGAAGCAATCAGCCCCAGCATTTT. Protein: CASAEGHPGSNQPQHF.

This clonotype appeared many times. The chain uses TRBV6-5 and TRBJ2-7, with 12 nucleotides matching TRBD2. This CDR3 has 15 residues. Germline V lookup: CDR1 MNHEY, CDR2 SVGAGI. J was trimmed by 4 bases and V by 0 bases; bases with no gene match: 1. The CDR3 sequence: CASSYSTSGSYEQYF. For the CDR3, the DNA is TGTGCCAGCAGTTACTCGACTAGCGGGAGTTACGAGCAGTACTTC.

This clonotype was counted at least ten times. The chain is built from TRBV11-2 and TRBJ2-5; D remains ambiguous. Trimming took 7 bases from V and 7 from J, leaving 22 bases between them. CDR1 SGHAT and CDR2 FQNNGV come from the germline V gene. The CDR3 consists of 15 residues. CDR3 coding DNA: TGTGCCAGCACCCCGGTGGGCACCGGCATCGGGACCCAGTACTTC. Its protein is CASTPVGTGIGTQYF.